This T cell receptor beta chain was sequenced during a study of radiation and T cells in renal cell carcinoma. General study results and limits: Baseline intratumoral clonotype presence is unknown without pretreatment biopsies. From baseline, blood top tumor clonotypes peaked at 2 weeks post-radiation.

This table comes from immunoSEQ multiplex PCR, and its TCRdb copy is limited to in-frame clones, with some not included. The data contain 100,000 to 150,000 clones, around 85% of them singletons. As to this clone: The antigen is not known.

Sample time point: blood 2 weeks post-SBRT. Regarding treatment: 15 Gy SBRT to primary tumor, nephrectomy 4 weeks later. V trimming: 0 bases; J trimming: 7 bases; junction bases outside the gene matches: 7. This CDR3 region has 16 residues. Germline assignment: CDR1 LGHNA and CDR2 YNFKEQ. Sequenced here: blood, sampled from a patient whose treatment included radiotherapy and nephrectomy. This clonotype originated in a man aged 45-60 years with renal cell carcinoma. The chain couples TRBV4-2 to TRBJ2-5; TRBD2 aligns across 11 bases. Written as DNA, the CDR3 is TGTGCCAGCAGCCAAGATGAGGCTAGCGGGGGGAGGACCCAGTACTTC. This sequence encodes CASSQDEASGGRTQYF.